This TCR beta chain derives from a study of blood T cell repertoires in COVID-19. In the study overall: Sites across the United States, Italy and Spain contributed samples from acute and convalescent COVID-19.

After removal of 5 bases from V and 8 bases from J, the junction contained 9 bases not matched to a gene. CDR1 SGHTA and CDR2 FQGNSA come from the germline V gene. This CDR3 has 16 amino acids. Per the original methods: Reference gene primer amplification in the assay estimated nucleated cell counts. Measured with immunoSEQ multiplex PCR; TCRdb has only the in-frame clones, and not every one. That table supplies the V and J calls and clone size; D and trimming were determined from the DNA. The sample has more than 150,000 clones, around 83% seen once. Sequencing used peripheral blood. The receptor comes from a man in his sixties or seventies who had recovered from COVID-19. This chain links TRBV7-2 with TRBJ2-1, with TRBD2 identical over 13 bases. The CDR3 DNA is TGTGCCAGCAGCGCCCGGACTAGCGGGAGTTTCGATGAGCAGTTCTTC. Protein: CASSARTSGSFDEQFF. Filled out from reference TRBV7-2 and TRBJ2-1, the complete variable domain reads GAGVSQSPSNKVTEKGKDVELRCDPISGHTALYWYRQSLGQGLEFLIYFQGNSAPDKSGLPSDRFSAERTGGSVSTLTIQRTQQEDSAVYLCASSARTSGSFDEQFFGPGTRLTVL.